This T cell receptor (beta chain) is from a study of cytomegalovirus exposure and HLA in healthy donors. PCR involved 60 Vbeta and 13 Jbeta primers. The method was immunoSEQ multiplex PCR; TCRdb's version includes in-frame clones alone and lacks a portion of them. The table records some 190,000 clones, 75% to 90% of them present only once. The V gene lost 4 bases and the J gene lost 1 base, with 21 bases spanning the gap. From germline, CDR1 is SGHNT and CDR2 YYREEE (reference sequence). CDR3 length equals 17 residues. The rearrangement joins TRBV5-4 to TRBJ2-7; D is ambiguous. This TCR was recovered from a boy under 10 years old in good health and CMV-seronegative. The material sequenced was PBMCs. DNA for the CDR3: TGTGCCAGCAGCCCGGTCCCAAGTGCGGTCCTTTCCTACGAGCAGTACTTC. Translating gives CASSPVPSAVLSYEQYF. The entire variable domain, with the rest obtained from reference TRBV5-4 and TRBJ2-7, is as follows: ETGVTQSPTHLIKTRGQQVTLRCSSQSGHNTVSWYQQALGQGPQFIFQYYREEENGRGNFPPRFSGLQFPNYSSELNVNALELDDSALYLCASSPVPSAVLSYEQYFGPGTRLTVT.